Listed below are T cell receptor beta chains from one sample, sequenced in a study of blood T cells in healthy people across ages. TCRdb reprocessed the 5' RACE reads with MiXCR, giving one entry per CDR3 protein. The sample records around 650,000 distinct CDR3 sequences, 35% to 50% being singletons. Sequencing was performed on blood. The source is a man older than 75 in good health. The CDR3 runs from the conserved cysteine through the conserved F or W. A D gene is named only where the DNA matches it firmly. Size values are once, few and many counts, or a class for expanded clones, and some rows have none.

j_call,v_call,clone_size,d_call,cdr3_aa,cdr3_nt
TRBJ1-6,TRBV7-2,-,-,CASSFQGRNSPLHF,TGTGCCAGCAGCTTCCAGGGGCGGAATTCACCCCTCCACTTT
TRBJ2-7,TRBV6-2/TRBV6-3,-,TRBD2,CASNPTSGTSGEQYF,TGTGCCAGCAACCCGACTAGCGGGACCTCCGGCGAGCAGTACTTC
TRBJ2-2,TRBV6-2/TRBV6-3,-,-,CASSTPGQTNTRELFF,TGTGCCAGCAGTACCCCGGGACAAACGAACACCAGGGAGCTGTTTTTT
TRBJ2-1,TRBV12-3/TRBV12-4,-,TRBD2,CASSRRRGVYNTYNEQFF,TGTGCCAGCAGCCGCCGGCGGGGGGTTTACAATACCTACAATGAGCAGTTCTTC
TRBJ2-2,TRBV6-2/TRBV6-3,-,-,CASSYGGSVGYGELFF,TGTGCCAGCAGTTATGGGGGTAGCGTGGGATACGGGGAGCTGTTTTTT
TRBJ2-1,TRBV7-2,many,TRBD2,CASSLDPPMTSGPYNEQFF,TGTGCCAGCAGCTTAGACCCCCCCATGACTAGCGGACCCTACAATGAGCAGTTCTTC
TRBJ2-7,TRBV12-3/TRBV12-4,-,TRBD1,CASSDIGTGSYEQYF,TGTGCCAGCAGTGATATCGGGACAGGGTCCTACGAGCAGTACTTC
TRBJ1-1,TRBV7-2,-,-,CASSSMSSNTEAFF,TGTGCCAGCAGCTCGATGTCATCGAACACTGAAGCTTTCTTT
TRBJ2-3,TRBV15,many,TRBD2,CATRTSGTDTQYF,TGTGCCACCAGGACTAGCGGCACAGATACGCAGTATTTT
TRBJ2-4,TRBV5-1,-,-,CASSWDVGAKNIQYF,TGCGCCAGCAGCTGGGATGTGGGCGCGAAAAACATTCAGTACTTC
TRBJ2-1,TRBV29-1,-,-,CSVVGQAGGYEQFF,TGCAGCGTCGTAGGACAGGCGGGAGGATACGAGCAGTTCTTC
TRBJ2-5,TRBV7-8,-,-,CASSLAWGQETQYF,TGTGCCAGCAGCTTAGCGTGGGGCCAAGAGACCCAGTACTTC
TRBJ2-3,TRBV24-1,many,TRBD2,CATSTTSGGSDTQYF,TGTGCCACCAGCACCACTAGCGGGGGTTCAGATACGCAGTATTTT
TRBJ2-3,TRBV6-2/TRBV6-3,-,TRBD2,CASSLPSSGGMGTDTQYF,TGTGCCAGCAGTCTTCCCTCTAGCGGGGGTATGGGCACAGATACGCAGTATTTT
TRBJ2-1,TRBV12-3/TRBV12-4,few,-,CASSTGPIRNTYNEQFF,TGTGCCAGCAGTACCGGACCTATTCGAAACACCTACAATGAGCAGTTCTTC
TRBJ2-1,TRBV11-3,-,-,CASSFRGGGSSYNEQFF,TGTGCCAGCAGCTTCCGAGGTGGAGGGAGCTCCTACAATGAGCAGTTCTTC
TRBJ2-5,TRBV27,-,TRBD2,CASRSGRASQETQYF,TGTGCCAGCAGGAGCGGGAGGGCCTCCCAAGAGACCCAGTACTTC
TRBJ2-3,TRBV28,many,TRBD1,CASIPWDRGETDTQYF,TGTGCCAGCATTCCTTGGGACAGGGGAGAGACAGATACGCAGTATTTT
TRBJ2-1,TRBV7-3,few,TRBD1,CASSFRQGPYNEQFF,TGTGCCAGCAGCTTTCGACAGGGCCCATACAATGAGCAGTTCTTC
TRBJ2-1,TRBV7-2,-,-,CASSFGVLSYNEQFF,TGTGCCAGCAGCTTTGGGGTGCTTTCCTACAATGAGCAGTTCTTC
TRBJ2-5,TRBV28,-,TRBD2,CASSPPVAGGETQYF,TGTGCCAGCAGCCCGCCGGTAGCGGGAGGAGAGACCCAGTACTTC
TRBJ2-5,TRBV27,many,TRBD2,CASSPLTSGRETQYF,TGTGCCAGCAGTCCGTTGACTAGCGGGAGAGAGACCCAGTACTTC
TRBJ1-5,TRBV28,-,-,CASSYYRADNQPQHF,TGTGCCAGCAGTTACTATAGGGCGGACAATCAGCCCCAGCATTTT
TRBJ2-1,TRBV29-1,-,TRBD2,CSAGGRTNEQFF,TGCAGCGCCGGCGGGAGAACCAATGAGCAGTTCTTC
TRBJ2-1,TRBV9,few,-,CASSEGLQLFF,TGTGCCAGCAGCGAGGGACTTCAGCTGTTCTTC
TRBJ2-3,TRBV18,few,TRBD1,CASSPFDRGGTDTQYF,TGTGCCAGCTCACCTTTTGACAGGGGGGGCACAGATACGCAGTATTTT
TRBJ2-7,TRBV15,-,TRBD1,CATSRRDRGFDEQYF,TGTGCCACCAGCCGCCGGGACAGGGGTTTCGATGAGCAGTACTTC
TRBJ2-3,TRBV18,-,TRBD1,CASSAPGQGGPKTTDTQYF,TGTGCCAGCTCAGCACCGGGACAGGGGGGTCCCAAGACCACAGATACGCAGTATTTT
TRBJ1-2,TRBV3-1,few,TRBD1,CASSYRDRPYGYTF,TGTGCCAGCAGTTACCGGGACAGACCCTATGGCTACACCTTC